These 13 T cell receptor beta chains were sequenced from one sample in a study of shared clonotypes between healthy human individuals. Clones were read by immunoSEQ multiplex PCR, and TCRdb kept only the in-frame ones, dropping some. The table includes around 450,000 clones, more than 75% detected once. Sequenced material: PBMCs. Source of these receptors: a woman in her thirties or forties in good health. Some clones in this sample may be carry-over from other donors' samples.

This rearrangement joins TRBV10-2 to TRBJ1-2; weak D call: TRBD1 (5 bases). CDR1 is WSHSY, CDR2 SAAADI, per germline. The V and J ends lost 2 bases and 7 bases respectively, with 14 bases between them. The CDR3 length is 14 residues. CDR3 bases: TGCGCCAGCAGTGAGGCCCAGGGAGGGTTTGGCTACACCTTC. Translated: CASSEAQGGFGYTF.

A single count supports this clone. The V and J genes are TRBV7-6 and TRBJ2-5, with 10 bases matching TRBD2. The last part of the DNA fits TRBJ2-7 better; the J call may be wrong. The CDR3 is made up of 16 amino acids. Germline-derived CDR1 and CDR2 are SGHVS and FNYEAQ. The CDR3 is CASSFRASGSFYEQYF. DNA of the CDR3: TGTGCCAGCAGCTTTAGGGCTAGCGGGAGTTTTTACGAGCAGTACTTC.

This chain connects TRBV14 to TRBJ2-3; weak D call: TRBD2 (6 bases). The CDR3 is made up of 16 amino acids. V dropped 3 bases and J dropped 7 bases, with 20 bases sitting between them. Looked up from germline, CDR1 is SGHDN and CDR2 is FVKESK. The chain's CDR3 is CASSHRTTPPQNTQYF. The CDR3 nucleotides are TGTGCCAGCAGCCATCGGACTACCCCTCCACAGAATACGCAGTATTTT.

The chain joins TRBV7-8 to TRBJ2-5; tentative D call: TRBD2 (6 bases). V dropped 1 base and J dropped 4 bases, with 19 bases sitting between them. CDR3 length: 17 residues. The germline V gene has CDR1 SGHVS and CDR2 FQNEAQ. In DNA, the CDR3 is TGTGCCAGCAGCTTAGTCCGTCGGCGGGACGGTGGAGAGACCCAGTACTTC. Its protein is CASSLVRRRDGGETQYF.

The gene calls are TRBV29-1 and TRBJ2-1; TRBD1 matches at 7 bases. This CDR3 spans 14 amino acids. CDR1 SQVTM and CDR2 ANQGSEA come from the germline V gene. Trimming removed 6 bases from V and 4 bases from J; junction bases left unmatched: 9. This CDR3 is CSVAKTGNYNEQFF. The CDR3 coding sequence is TGCAGCGTCGCCAAGACAGGGAATTACAATGAGCAGTTCTTC.

V gene TRBV7-2 combines with J gene TRBJ2-5; D unclear. This CDR3 is built from 11 residues. The germline V and J ends were trimmed by 5 bases and 1 base, with 2 bases remaining between them. The V gene's germline CDR1 is SGHTA and CDR2 FQGNSA. The CDR3, as DNA: TGTGCCAGCAGCGTCCAAGAGACCCAGTACTTC. This encodes CASSVQETQYF. Complete variable domain (other parts from reference TRBV7-2 and TRBJ2-5): GAGVSQSPSNKVTEKGKDVELRCDPISGHTALYWYRQSLGQGLEFLIYFQGNSAPDKSGLPSDRFSAERTGGSVSTLTIQRTQQEDSAVYLCASSVQETQYFGPGTRLLVL.

The gene calls are TRBV30 and TRBJ2-2, with D perhaps being TRBD1 or TRBD2 (5 bases each). This CDR3 spans 15 amino acids. Trimming left V 3 bases short and J 0 bases short, with 11 bases between. Per germline, CDR1 GTSNPN and CDR2 SVGIG (reference sequence). CDR3 loop: CAWSPGQPNTGELFF. CDR3 DNA: TGTGCCTGGAGCCCGGGGCAGCCGAACACCGGGGAGCTGTTTTTT.

This clone appeared many times. The chain has TRBV25-1 and TRBJ2-7; 10 positions agree with TRBD1. CDR1 and CDR2 (germline): MGHDK, SYGVNS. The trim removed 2 bases at V and 3 bases at J, leaving 10 bases unmatched. This CDR3 has 17 residues. The CDR3 bases are TGTGCCAGCAGTGAAATGGGGACAGGGGAAATAAGCTACGAGCAGTACTTC. Its translation: CASSEMGTGEISYEQYF.

Concerning this clone: Other nucleotide sequences from this sample produce the same CDR3. This chain uses TRBV18 with TRBJ2-5, with D uncertain. The germline V and J ends were trimmed by 0 bases and 0 bases, with 2 bases remaining between them. CDR3 length: 13 residues. CDR1 is KGHSH, CDR2 LQKENI, per germline. The DNA for the CDR3 is TGTGCCAGCTCACCACCGTACCAAGAGACCCAGTACTTC. This translates into CASSPPYQETQYF.

The CDR3 reads CASSVDSSTDTQYF. The CDR3 DNA sequence: TGTGCCAGCAGCGTAGACTCTAGCACAGATACGCAGTATTTT. The V and J genes are TRBV9 and TRBJ2-3; the D is unclear. Trimming left V 0 bases short and J 0 bases short, with 5 bases between. The germline gives CDR1 SGDLS, CDR2 YYNGEE. This CDR3 has 14 residues.

As to this clone: A much larger clone lies a single base off, so this may be a read error. The gene calls are TRBV15 and TRBJ2-7; perhaps TRBD1 as D (6 bases). The CDR3 runs to 16 residues. Looked up from germline, CDR1 is LNHNV and CDR2 is YYDKDF (reference sequence). The V end was cut by 4 bases, the J end by 7 bases, with 23 bases between. The CDR3: CATSKGFYRDAAEQYF. The CDR3 nucleotides read TGTGCCACCAGCAAGGGCTTCTACAGGGACGCCGCTGAGCAGTACTTC.

This chain uses TRBV4-1 with TRBJ1-2; D not certain. The CDR3 is 15 amino acids. Germline assignment: CDR1 MGHRA and CDR2 YSYEKL. With 1 base removed from V and 4 bases from J, the gap between germline ends came to 13 bases. CDR3 residues: CASSQGPGRIYGYTF. In DNA form, the CDR3 reads TGCGCCAGCAGCCAAGGTCCGGGTCGGATCTATGGCTACACCTTC.

This chain connects TRBV13 to TRBJ1-4; 11 positions agree with TRBD1. This CDR3 region has 18 residues. Germline values: CDR1 PRHDT, CDR2 FYEKMQ (reference sequence). The V segment lost 5 bases and the J segment 5 bases; nucleotides outside the gene matches: 13. CDR3: CASSLRAGTGGSNEKLFF. Here the CDR3 DNA reads TGTGCCAGCAGCCTACGCGCCGGGACAGGGGGTTCGAATGAAAAACTGTTTTTT.